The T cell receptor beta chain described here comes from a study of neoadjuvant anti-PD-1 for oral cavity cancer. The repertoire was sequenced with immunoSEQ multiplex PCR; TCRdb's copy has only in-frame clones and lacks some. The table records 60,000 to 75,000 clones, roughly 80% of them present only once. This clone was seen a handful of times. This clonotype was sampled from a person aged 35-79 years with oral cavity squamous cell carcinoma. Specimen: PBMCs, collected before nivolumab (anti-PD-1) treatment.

The CDR3 DNA sequence: TGCGCCAGCAGGCTGACAGGGGGCGAGGAGCAGTACTTC. Protein sequence: CASRLTGGEEQYF. V is TRBV10-2 and J is TRBJ2-7, with 10 bases lining up with TRBD1. The CDR3 covers 13 residues. J was trimmed by 7 bases and V by 6 bases; bases with no gene match: 6. The V gene's germline CDR1 is WSHSY and CDR2 SAAADI.